The subject of this entry is one TCR beta chain. This clone was counted between two and nine times. What this receptor recognizes is not known. The sample holds no much larger clone one base away, and base qualities are not on file. The sample belongs to a study of blood T cell repertoires in COVID-19 (dated by TCRdb to about 2020). Regarding the research as a whole: Collaborator samples came from the United States, Italy and Spain and covered acute and convalescent phases of COVID-19. The repertoires were released in a freely available public database intended as a resource for research on the immune response to SARS-CoV-2. Sample metadata almost always included a de-identified subject ID, COVID-19 status, age in years and sex. Deeply sampled blood TCRbeta repertoires from subjects exposed to, actively infected with, or recovered from COVID-19 were included in the dataset. The material from the prospective study consisted of cDNA or gDNA derived from T cells, B-cell-depleted T cells, or PBMCs. HLA class I and class II types, where available, came from metadata supplied by the sample provider rather than from assay-based typing. The samples were drawn from the first 160 participants of the ongoing ImmuneRACE study and from under 1,500 subjects provided by 6 global collaborators.

TCRbeta CDR3 regions were amplified from genomic DNA using the immunoSEQ Assay, a bias-controlled multiplex PCR. In the source study's methods: Within the assay, amplification of reference gene primers was used to estimate how many nucleated cells each sample contained. Sequence reads were collapsed and filtered to measure the absolute abundance of every unique TCRbeta CDR3 rearrangement. For each sample, productive Simpson clonality was calculated as the square root of Simpson's diversity index across productive rearrangements. TCRdb limited this immuneACCESS table to in-frame rearrangements with V and J called. A share of clones is missing; checked studies link under half to unresolved V genes, and the rest is unexplained. V and J calls and clone size are as listed in that table; D and trimming were resolved from the DNA. This sample is represented by under 300,000 clones; approximately 88% of them were singletons. Of the sample, about 0.94% is held by the ten largest clones.

Study-wide conclusions, independent of this receptor: The quantity of clinical and demographic metadata differed by source and by participant and was supplied without curation.

As encoded in the germline V gene, CDR1 is MNHEY while CDR2 is SVGAGI. The CDR3, from cysteine to phenylalanine, totals 15 residues. The only DNA kept is the CDR3, 45 bases in frame from the first base. V and J are truncated by 4 bases and 2 bases respectively, leaving an intervening sequence of 14 bases. A second Seattle source provided samples from volunteer blood donors who had recovered from COVID-19. The collaborating institutions used their own protocols to collect whole blood in K2EDTA tubes. For TCRbeta analysis, collaborator samples were shipped as frozen whole blood, as isolated PBMCs, or as DNA extracted from either sample type.

Sequenced input: peripheral blood. The sequence is built from TRBV6-5 and TRBJ2-5; a confident D gene designation cannot be given. This TCR derives from a woman in her forties who had recovered from COVID-19. The DNA sequence is TGTGCCAGCAGTTTCAGGCCGGTCAGTCAAGAGACCCAGTACTTC. Translated, it gives CASSFRPVSQETQYF.